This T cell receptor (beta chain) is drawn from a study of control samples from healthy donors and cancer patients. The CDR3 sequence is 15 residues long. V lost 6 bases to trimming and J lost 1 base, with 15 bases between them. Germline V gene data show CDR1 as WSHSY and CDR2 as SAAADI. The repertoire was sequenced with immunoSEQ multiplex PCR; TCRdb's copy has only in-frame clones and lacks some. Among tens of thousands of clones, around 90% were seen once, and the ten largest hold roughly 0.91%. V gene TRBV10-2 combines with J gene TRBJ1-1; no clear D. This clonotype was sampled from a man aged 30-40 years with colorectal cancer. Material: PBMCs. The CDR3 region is CASRWSAIENTEAFF. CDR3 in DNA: TGCGCCAGCAGGTGGTCCGCTATCGAGAACACTGAAGCTTTCTTT.